These T cell receptor beta chains were read from a single sample in a study of blood T cell repertoires in COVID-19. Assay used: immunoSEQ multiplex PCR; TCRdb lists only in-frame clones, some missing. The data contain more than 50,000 clones, approximately 80% of them singletons. The material sequenced was peripheral blood. The receptor set was obtained from a woman of 80 years or more with acute or convalescent COVID-19. The CDR3 runs from the conserved cysteine through the conserved F or W. A D gene is named only where the DNA matches it firmly. A row's size may be missing; if present it is once, few, many or a size class.

d_call | clone_size | j_call | v_call | cdr3_nt | cdr3_aa
TRBD2 | - | TRBJ2-3 | TRBV6-5 | TGTGCCAGCAGTTACACTAGCGGACGCACAGATACGCAGTATTTT | CASSYTSGRTDTQYF
TRBD1 | few | TRBJ2-7 | TRBV6-5 | TGTGCCAGCAGGGGGACAGACAGGGGCTCCTACGAGCAGTACTTC | CASRGTDRGSYEQYF
- | - | TRBJ2-2 | TRBV18 | TGTGCCAGCTCCTCGGCAGGGGTCGGCACCGGGGAGCTGTTTTTT | CASSSAGVGTGELFF
- | - | TRBJ1-1 | TRBV5-6 | TGTGCCAGCAGCTCGGGAGGCGGGGGCCGAAACACTGAAGCTTTCTTT | CASSSGGGGRNTEAFF
TRBD1 | - | TRBJ1-2 | TRBV4-1 | TGCGCCAGCAGCCCACCCAGACAGGGCCGGCCCCGGGGCTACACCTTC | CASSPPRQGRPRGYTF
- | - | TRBJ2-2 | TRBV9 | TGTGCCAGCAGCGCGTGGGCCAACTTCGTCCCCGGGGAGCTGTTTTTT | CASSAWANFVPGELFF
- | - | TRBJ1-3 | TRBV7-6 | TGTGCCAGCAGCTTAGGGGGCTCCTCCATCTCCTCTGGAAACACCATATATTTT | CASSLGGSSISSGNTIYF
TRBD1 | - | TRBJ1-3 | TRBV5-1 | TGCGCCAGCAGCTTAAACAGGGGTTCCGGAAACACCATATATTTT | CASSLNRGSGNTIYF
- | - | TRBJ2-3 | TRBV24-1 | TGTGCCACCAGACAGACAGATACGCAGTATTTT | CATRQTDTQYF
- | few | TRBJ1-4 | TRBV12-3/TRBV12-4 | TGTGCCAGCAGGGGTCAGGGAGGAAAACTGTTTTTT | CASRGQGGKLFF
TRBD2 | - | TRBJ2-7 | TRBV19 | TGTGCCAGTAGTATGGCTAGCGGTTCCTACGAGCAGTACTTC | CASSMASGSYEQYF
TRBD2 | - | TRBJ2-1 | TRBV9 | TGTGCCAGCAGCCCTAGAGGACTAGCGGGTGAGCAGTTCTTC | CASSPRGLAGEQFF
TRBD1 | - | TRBJ1-5 | TRBV12-5 | TGTGCTAGTGGTCCGGGACAGCCTCAGGGGTGGCATTTT | CASGPGQPQGWHF
TRBD1 | - | TRBJ1-1 | TRBV6-5 | TGTGCCAGCACTCGCGTACAGGGGGGTAGCACTGAAGCTTTCTTT | CASTRVQGGSTEAFF
- | - | TRBJ1-5 | TRBV6-1 | TGTGCCAGCAGTGAAACGGTCATTAGCAATCAGCCCCAGCATTTT | CASSETVISNQPQHF
- | - | TRBJ2-3 | TRBV29-1 | TGCACCGTTATCCCAAGAGGGGGAAATACGCAGTATTTT | CTVIPRGGNTQYF
TRBD1 | - | TRBJ2-1 | TRBV2 | TGTGCCAGTCTAAAACGGACAGGGGGCTATGAGCAGTTCTTC | CASLKRTGGYEQFF
TRBD2 | - | TRBJ2-1 | TRBV6-4 | TGTGCCAGCAGTATGGCTAGCGGATTAGAGCAGTTCTTC | CASSMASGLEQFF
TRBD1 | few | TRBJ1-5 | TRBV19 | TGTGCCAGTAGGGAGGACAGGCCCGGCAATCAGCCCCAGCATTTT | CASREDRPGNQPQHF
- | - | TRBJ2-7 | TRBV28 | TGTGCCAGCAGCCCCCCCGGGCCCGGGGGACTCTACGAGCAGTACTTC | CASSPPGPGGLYEQYF
- | - | TRBJ2-1 | TRBV4-2 | TGTGCCAGCAGCCAAGTAGGCCGGGGTGAGCAGTTCTTC | CASSQVGRGEQFF
TRBD1 | - | TRBJ1-1 | TRBV30 | TGTGCCTGGTCTTCGCCCGTGGTTACAGGGGCCCACATGAACACTGAAGCTTTCTTT | CAWSSPVVTGAHMNTEAFF
- | - | TRBJ2-7 | TRBV3-1/TRBV3-2 | TGTGCCAGCAGCCATTTGAGCGGGTCCTACGAGCAGTACTTC | CASSHLSGSYEQYF
TRBD2 | - | TRBJ2-1 | TRBV19 | TGTGCCAGTAGTACGGGATTAGCGGGAGGGAGCTCCTACAATGAGCAGTTCTTC | CASSTGLAGGSSYNEQFF
- | - | TRBJ2-7 | TRBV5-1 | TGCGCCAGCACCCCTGGGGCAGGACCGGCCTACGAGCAGTACTTC | CASTPGAGPAYEQYF
- | few | TRBJ2-4 | TRBV7-2 | TGTGCCAGCAGCCAAAGAGCGGGCGGTACTAGGGGACAGTACTTC | CASSQRAGGTRGQYF
- | - | TRBJ1-4 | TRBV5-1 | TGCGCCAGCAGCTTGGTGTCAGGGGAAGAAAAACTGTTTTTT | CASSLVSGEEKLFF
TRBD2 | few | TRBJ2-5 | TRBV4-1 | TGCGCCAGCAGCCAGCGTGGACTAGCGGGCCTTCAAGAGACCCAGTACTTC | CASSQRGLAGLQETQYF
TRBD2 | - | TRBJ2-7 | TRBV27 | TGTGCCAGCAGTTCGGGACTAGCGTCCTACGAGCAGTACTTC | CASSSGLASYEQYF
- | - | TRBJ1-1 | TRBV9 | TGTGCCAGCACCCGGGACATCCCGAACACTGAAGCTTTCTTT | CASTRDIPNTEAFF
TRBD2 | - | TRBJ2-3 | TRBV7-9 | TGTGCCAGCAGCCAGGACTGGGGGGGAGATACGCAGTATTTT | CASSQDWGGDTQYF
- | - | TRBJ1-1 | TRBV28 | TGTGCCAGCAGTTCTTATACAGGGATCGCTGAAGCTTTCTTT | CASSSYTGIAEAFF
- | - | TRBJ1-5 | TRBV21-1 | TGTGCCAGGAAGACAGGGGTTAGCAATCAGCCCCAGCATTTT | CARKTGVSNQPQHF
- | once | TRBJ2-5 | TRBV27 | TGTGCCAGCAGACTGACTAGTGGTCAAGAGACCCAGTACTTC | CASRLTSGQETQYF
- | few | TRBJ2-3 | TRBV28 | TGTGCCAGCAGTTTATCGGGGGTCCGCACAGATACGCAGTATTTT | CASSLSGVRTDTQYF
- | - | TRBJ2-1 | TRBV5-1 | TGCGCCAGCAGCTTGGAGGCAGGGAATATGGGTGAGCAGTTCTTC | CASSLEAGNMGEQFF
- | - | TRBJ1-2 | TRBV28 | TGTGCCAGCAGTACAAGACAGGGCTACACCTTC | CASSTRQGYTF
- | - | TRBJ2-5 | TRBV28 | TGTGCCAGCAGTCGTCGCAGGTTGTTCCCTCAAGAGACCCAGTACTTC | CASSRRRLFPQETQYF
- | - | TRBJ1-2 | TRBV7-3 | TGTGCCAGCAGTCGAACAGGGTCCCCATATGGCTACACCTTC | CASSRTGSPYGYTF
- | - | TRBJ2-1 | TRBV27 | TGTGCCAGCAGTATCAGACTAGGGCACTACAATGAGCAGTTCTTC | CASSIRLGHYNEQFF
TRBD2 | - | TRBJ2-3 | TRBV6-5 | TGTGCCAGCAGCGGGACTAGCGGGAGCTCAGATACGCAGTATTTT | CASSGTSGSSDTQYF
- | few | TRBJ1-1 | TRBV6-1 | TGTGCCAGCAGTGAGGCCCCAATGAACACTGAAGCTTTCTTT | CASSEAPMNTEAFF
- | - | TRBJ2-2 | TRBV7-3 | TGTGCCAGCAGCCCCACCGGGGTCACCGGGGAGCTGTTTTTT | CASSPTGVTGELFF
- | - | TRBJ1-1 | TRBV19 | TGTGCCAGTAGTATAGTTACCGGAGTGAACACTGAAGCTTTCTTT | CASSIVTGVNTEAFF
TRBD1 | once | TRBJ1-2 | TRBV30 | TGTGCCTGGCCGACAGGGGGAGGCGGCTACACCTTC | CAWPTGGGGYTF
- | once | TRBJ1-2 | TRBV28 | TGTGCCAGCAGTTCCGCCAACAGTTATGGCTACACCTTC | CASSSANSYGYTF
TRBD1 | - | TRBJ1-2 | TRBV5-1 | TGCGCCAGCAGCTCCCAGGGGGCAGGAAGGAATGGCTACACCTTC | CASSSQGAGRNGYTF
TRBD2 | - | TRBJ2-1 | TRBV4-1 | TGCGCCAGCAGCCAAGGGGTGGGGCTAGCGGGAGCCCATGAGCAGTTCTTC | CASSQGVGLAGAHEQFF
- | - | TRBJ2-1 | TRBV5-1 | TGCGCCAGCAAGGCCTCCGTGGGGAGCGGTGAGCAGTTCTTC | CASKASVGSGEQFF
TRBD2 | - | TRBJ2-4 | TRBV28 | TGTGCCAGCAGTTCCCTCGGACTAGCGGGGACAGGGAACATTCAGTACTTC | CASSSLGLAGTGNIQYF
- | - | TRBJ2-1 | TRBV18 | TGTGCCAGCTCACTAACCGGGACTAATGAGCAGTTCTTC | CASSLTGTNEQFF
- | - | TRBJ2-1 | TRBV18 | TGTGCCAGCTCACCAATAGGGAGCCTCAATGAGCAGTTCTTC | CASSPIGSLNEQFF
- | - | TRBJ2-7 | TRBV27 | TGTGCCAGCAGTTTGTCCAGGTCCTACGAGCAGTACTTC | CASSLSRSYEQYF
TRBD2 | - | TRBJ2-1 | TRBV5-1 | TGCGCCAGCAGCTTAAGCCCTCCCAGACTAGCGGGAGGGGTCGATGAGCAGTTCTTC | CASSLSPPRLAGGVDEQFF
TRBD2 | once | TRBJ2-5 | TRBV7-6 | TGTGCCAGCAGCTTTCTAGCGGGAGAGGCAGAGACCCAGTACTTC | CASSFLAGEAETQYF
TRBD2 | - | TRBJ2-1 | TRBV7-9 | TGTGCCAGCAGCTTAGTCACCCTAGCGGACAATGAGCAGTTCTTC | CASSLVTLADNEQFF
TRBD1 | many | TRBJ2-7 | TRBV25-1 | TGTGCCAGCAAGGGAGCCCTCTCCACGGGACAGGGGGCCTACGAGCAGTACTTC | CASKGALSTGQGAYEQYF
TRBD1 | - | TRBJ1-2 | TRBV3-1/TRBV3-2 | TGTGCCAGCAGCCAACAAGAAGGGGCAGGGGGCGTTGGCTATGGCTACACCTTC | CASSQQEGAGGVGYGYTF
TRBD1 | - | TRBJ1-6 | TRBV7-2 | TGTGCCAGCAGCTTGACAGGGGATTATAATTCACCCCTCCACTTT | CASSLTGDYNSPLHF